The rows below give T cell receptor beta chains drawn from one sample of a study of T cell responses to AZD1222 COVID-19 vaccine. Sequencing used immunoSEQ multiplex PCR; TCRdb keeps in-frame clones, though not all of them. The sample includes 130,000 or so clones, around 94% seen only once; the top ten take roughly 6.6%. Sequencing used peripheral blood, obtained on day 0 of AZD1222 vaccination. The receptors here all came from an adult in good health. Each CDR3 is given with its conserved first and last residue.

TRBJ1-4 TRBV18 CASSPSRGGFREKLFF
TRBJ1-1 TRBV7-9 CASSSAGDEAFF
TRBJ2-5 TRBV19 CASRGPYQETQYF
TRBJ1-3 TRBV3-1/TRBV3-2 CASSQQGFGNTIYF
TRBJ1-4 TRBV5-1 CASSVTGIPNEKLFF
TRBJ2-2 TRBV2 CASIGGLAGRNTGELFF
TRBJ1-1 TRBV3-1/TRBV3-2 CASSPKRTGNTEAFF
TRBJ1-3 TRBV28 CASSLPPGNTIYF
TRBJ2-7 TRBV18 CASSLGLAGAGEQYF
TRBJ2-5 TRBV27 CASRAGAGAQYF
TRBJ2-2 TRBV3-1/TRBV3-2 CASSRTNTGELFF
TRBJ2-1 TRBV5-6 CASSLGWNEQFF
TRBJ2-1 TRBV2 CASSWGLETYNEQFF
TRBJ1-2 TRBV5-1 CASSLVAGQINYGYTF
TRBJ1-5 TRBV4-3 CASSQDLDRVANQPQHF
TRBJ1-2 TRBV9 CASSVGGPISVYDYTF
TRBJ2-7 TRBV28 CASSNPGQDYEQYF
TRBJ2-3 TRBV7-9 CASQWGGADTQYF
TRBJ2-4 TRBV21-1 CAGKRWGQTFRENIQYF
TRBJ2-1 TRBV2 CATTRERRYNEQFF
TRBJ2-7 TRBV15 CATSKGWAAYEQYF
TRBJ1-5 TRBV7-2 CASSLGGGSQGPQHF
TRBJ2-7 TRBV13 CASSQDRASYEQYF
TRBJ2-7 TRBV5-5 CASSSHPGPPYEQYF
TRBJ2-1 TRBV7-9 CASSLALGLAGHNEQFF
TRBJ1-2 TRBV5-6 CASSPIMSPNYGYTF
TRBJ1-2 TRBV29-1 CSVESTGTYYGYTF
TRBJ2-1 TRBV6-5 CASSPRREQNEQFF
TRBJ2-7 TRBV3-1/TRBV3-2 CASSQVVGTLGEQYF
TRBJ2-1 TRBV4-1 CASSQDLVSYNEQFF
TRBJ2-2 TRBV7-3 CASSRPPGTSGRDTGELFF
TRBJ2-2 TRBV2 CASLTPGQGAGELFF
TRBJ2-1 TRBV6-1 CASAFDGYNEQFF
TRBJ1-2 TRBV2 CASRGQPSNYGYTF
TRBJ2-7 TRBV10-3 CAISQAGGVREQYF
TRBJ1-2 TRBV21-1 CASSMGGYTF
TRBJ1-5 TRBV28 CASSFEIGAYSNQPQHF
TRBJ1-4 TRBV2 CASSEVGGGEKLFF
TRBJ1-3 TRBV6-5 CASSYLGAPGNTIYF
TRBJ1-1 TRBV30 CAWNWDRLTEAFF
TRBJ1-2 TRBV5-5 CASSSAGTGANYGYTF
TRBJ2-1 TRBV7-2 CASSLIGGFYNEQFF
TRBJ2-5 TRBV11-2 CASSIDKTSGIGETQYF
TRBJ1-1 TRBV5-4 CAGGRGTEAFF
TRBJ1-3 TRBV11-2 CASSLVAGDTIYF
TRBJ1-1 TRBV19 CASTFRGTEAFF
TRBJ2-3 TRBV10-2 CASRSPRASTDTQYF
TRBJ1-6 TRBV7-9 CASSEKGPTSPLHF
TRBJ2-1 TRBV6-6 CASSYGLAGEYEQFF
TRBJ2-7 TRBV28 CASSPTGGRSYEQYF
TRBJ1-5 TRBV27 CASSLRENQPQHF
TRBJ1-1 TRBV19 CASTPTGRNTEAFF
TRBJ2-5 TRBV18 CASSLQGQETQYF